Listed here are 21 T cell receptor beta chains from one sample, sequenced in a study of blood T cell repertoires in COVID-19. The protocol was immunoSEQ multiplex PCR, while the TCRdb copy is restricted to in-frame clones and leaves out a portion. The repertoire holds over 300,000 clones, with more than 80% as singletons. Sequenced: peripheral blood. The receptors come from a man younger than 35 who had recovered from COVID-19.

This chain connects TRBV18 to TRBJ1-2; 8 bases map to TRBD1. The CDR3 totals 16 residues. The junction had 7 bases not matched to a gene; V was cut back by 1 base and J by 3 bases. Germline V gene lookup returns CDR1 KGHSH and CDR2 LQKENI. CDR3 nucleotide sequence: TGTGCCAGCTCACCACGCGCAGGGGGCGCCGACTATGGCTACACCTTC. Its protein is CASSPRAGGADYGYTF.

The chain couples TRBV2 to TRBJ2-5; 9 nucleotides agree with TRBD1. Germline V lookup: CDR1 SNHLY, CDR2 FYNNEI. The CDR3 consists of 13 residues. The V gene end was trimmed by 6 bases and the J gene end by 5 bases; junction bases not matched to a gene: 4. CDR3 protein: CASRQGAAETQYF. The CDR3 region has the DNA TGTGCCAGCAGACAGGGGGCTGCGGAGACCCAGTACTTC.

V gene TRBV7-6 combines with J gene TRBJ2-1; 8 bases are shared with TRBD1. The ends lost 5 bases at V and 10 bases at J; junction bases unmatched: 10. CDR3 length: 14 amino acids. Germline V CDR1 and CDR2: SGHVS, FNYEAQ. As DNA, the CDR3 is TGTGCCAGCAGCCAATTGGGGGGACAGGAAGAGCAGTTCTTC. Translated, it gives CASSQLGGQEEQFF.

To note about this clone: Other DNA sequences of this sample code for an identical CDR3. CDR3 DNA: TGTGCCAGCAGTTATGACAGATTCTCCTACAATGAGCAGTTCTTC. This encodes CASSYDRFSYNEQFF. The J gene is TRBJ2-1, the V gene TRBV6-5; possible D gene TRBD1, 5 bases. The CDR3 is made up of 15 amino acids. Germline assignment: CDR1 MNHEY and CDR2 SVGAGI. Between the trimmed V and J ends, which lost 3 bases and 0 bases, there was a span of 9 bases.

J is TRBJ1-5 and V is TRBV7-2, with 8 positions matching TRBD1. The CDR3 loop spans 14 amino acids. V shed 4 bases, J shed 11 bases, and the junction held 10 bases outside the gene matches. The V gene's germline CDR1 is SGHTA and CDR2 FQGNSA. CDR3 protein: CASSSMTGEVAQHF. The CDR3 DNA reads as TGTGCCAGCAGCTCGATGACAGGGGAGGTGGCCCAGCATTTT.

V usage is TRBV19 and J usage is TRBJ1-6; 10 bases align to TRBD1. Trimming cost V 6 bases and J 7 bases; bases outside gene matches: 9. The CDR3 covers 16 residues. Germline loops: CDR1 LNHDA, CDR2 SQIVND (reference sequence). The CDR3 DNA sequence: TGTGCCAGTAGGACCTCCGGGACAGGGGTAAATTCACCCCTCCACTTT. Translated: CASRTSGTGVNSPLHF.

The chain couples TRBV7-6 to TRBJ1-1, with a tentative D call TRBD1 (5 bases). V lost 1 base and J 0 bases, leaving 21 bases between the germline ends. Germline values: CDR1 SGHVS, CDR2 FNYEAQ. The CDR3 contains 19 residues. Here the CDR3 reads CASSLEARVISRLNTEAFF. The CDR3 coding sequence is TGTGCCAGCAGCTTAGAGGCCAGGGTAATTTCTCGGCTGAACACTGAAGCTTTCTTT.

This chain joins TRBV7-9 and TRBJ1-1; TRBD1 aligns across 7 bases. Germline values: CDR1 SEHNR, CDR2 FQNEAQ (reference sequence). Trimming at V came to 5 bases and at J to 4 bases, leaving 7 bases not matched to a gene. The length of the CDR3 is 14 residues. CDR3 DNA: TGTGCCAGCAGCCGACAGGGACACACCACTGAAGCTTTCTTT. Protein: CASSRQGHTTEAFF.

V and J are TRBV6-5 and TRBJ1-3; possibly TRBD1 for D (5 bases). The CDR3 contains 15 residues. Germline lookup yields CDR1 MNHEY and CDR2 SVGAGI. V lost 6 bases, J lost 0 bases, and 12 bases lay in between. The CDR3 protein is CASSRDGSSGNTIYF. CDR3 nucleotides: TGTGCCAGCAGCCGGGACGGGAGCTCTGGAAACACCATATATTTT.

The gene calls are TRBV9 and TRBJ1-6; 7 bases align to TRBD1. J lost 5 bases, V lost 0 bases, and 8 bases had no gene match. This CDR3 has 17 residues. Looked up from germline, CDR1 is SGDLS and CDR2 is YYNGEE. For the CDR3, the DNA is TGTGCCAGCAGCGTAGATTACAGGGGAACCCATAATTCACCCCTCCACTTT. Its translation is CASSVDYRGTHNSPLHF. Using reference TRBV9 and TRBJ1-6 for the parts outside the CDR3, the full variable domain is DSGVTQTPKHLITATGQRVTLRCSPRSGDLSVYWYQQSLDQGLQFLIQYYNGEERAKGNILERFSAQQFPDLHSELNLSSLELGDSALYFCASSVDYRGTHNSPLHFGNGTRLTVT.

The V gene is TRBV6-2 or TRBV6-3, the J gene TRBJ1-3, with D maybe TRBD1 (6 bases). The CDR3 length is 15 residues. Per the germline V gene, CDR1 is MNHEY and CDR2 is SVGEGT. V was trimmed by 5 bases and J by 0 bases, leaving 11 bases between them. In DNA, the CDR3 is TGTGCCAGCAGTCCGGACAGCCTCTCTGGAAACACCATATATTTT. This encodes CASSPDSLSGNTIYF.

CDR3 loop: CAISESSGEETQYF. In DNA, the CDR3 is TGTGCCATCAGTGAGTCGAGCGGAGAAGAGACCCAGTACTTC. The rearrangement joins TRBV10-3 to TRBJ2-5; D perhaps matches TRBD2 (5 bases). The CDR3 covers 14 residues. With 0 bases removed from V and 3 bases from J, the gap between germline ends came to 8 bases. Germline values: CDR1 ENHRY, CDR2 SYGVKD.

This clone was found once. V gene TRBV24-1 combines with J gene TRBJ2-1; D may be TRBD1 (6 bases). CDR1 and CDR2 from the germline V gene are KGHDR and SFDVKD. The CDR3 consists of 15 residues. V was shortened by 3 bases and J by 8 bases, with 16 bases between the two germline ends. This CDR3 is CATSDVGHGVDEQFF. CDR3 sequence (DNA): TGTGCCACCAGTGATGTGGGACACGGAGTCGATGAGCAGTTCTTC.

V and J are TRBV7-9 and TRBJ1-5; D perhaps matches TRBD1 (6 bases). Trimming pared 5 bases from V and 2 bases from J, leaving 13 bases between. CDR1 SEHNR and CDR2 FQNEAQ come from the germline V gene (reference sequence). The CDR3 consists of 15 residues. CDR3 bases: TGTGCCAGCAGCCTCACAGGGTTCGGCAATCAGCCCCAGCATTTT. It specifies CASSLTGFGNQPQHF.

The J gene is TRBJ2-7, the V gene TRBV5-4, with TRBD1 identical over 7 bases. Trimming at V came to 4 bases and at J to 3 bases, leaving 4 bases not matched to a gene. The CDR3 is made up of 13 amino acids. Germline V gene lookup returns CDR1 SGHNT and CDR2 YYREEE (reference sequence). The CDR3 protein is CASSRGQNYEQYF. CDR3 sequence (DNA): TGTGCCAGCAGCCGGGGACAGAACTACGAGCAGTACTTC.

The chain has TRBV7-2 and TRBJ2-1, with D hard to call. Trimming stripped 2 bases from V and 5 bases from J, with 4 bases between. The germline CDR1 and CDR2 sequences are SGHTA and FQGNSA. The CDR3 consists of 12 residues. This CDR3 reads CASSLLHNEQFF. The CDR3 nucleotides are TGTGCCAGCAGCTTACTTCACAATGAGCAGTTCTTC.

This rearrangement joins TRBV7-6 to TRBJ1-4; 9 bases match TRBD1. Germline V lookup: CDR1 SGHVS, CDR2 FNYEAQ. The CDR3 spans 15 residues. Trimming removed 5 bases from V and 4 bases from J; junction bases left unmatched: 5. CDR3 DNA: TGTGCCAGCAGCGCACAGGGGGCTGGTAATGAAAAACTGTTTTTT. Translated, it gives CASSAQGAGNEKLFF.

This chain connects TRBV11-1 to TRBJ2-7; D is possibly TRBD1 (6 bases). CDR3 size: 13 residues. The germline gives CDR1 SGHAT, CDR2 FQDESV (reference sequence). V was shortened by 1 base and J by 3 bases, with 7 bases between the two germline ends. The CDR3 here is CASSLEGGYEQYF. The CDR3, as DNA: TGTGCCAGCAGCTTAGAAGGGGGCTACGAGCAGTACTTC.

V usage is TRBV6-5 and J usage is TRBJ2-7, with 10 bases that match TRBD2. Per germline, CDR1 MNHEY and CDR2 SVGAGI. The CDR3 is 15 amino acids. V lost 2 bases, J lost 2 bases, and 3 bases stayed unmatched. For the CDR3, the DNA is TGTGCCAGCAGTTACCTAGCGGGAGCGCCCTACGAGCAGTACTTC. This sequence encodes CASSYLAGAPYEQYF.

The chain carries TRBV27 and TRBJ1-4; a possible D gene is TRBD1 (5 bases). V gave up 6 bases and J gave up 1 base, with 9 bases separating them. This CDR3 region has 14 residues. Germline V CDR1 and CDR2: MNHEY, SMNVEV (reference sequence). For the CDR3, the DNA is TGTGCCAGCAGGCCAGGGCTAACTAATGAAAAACTGTTTTTT. It specifies CASRPGLTNEKLFF.

V is TRBV6-5 and J is TRBJ1-4, with D unresolved. This CDR3 comprises 14 residues. Trimming shortened V by 6 bases and J by 5 bases, and 13 bases separated the two germline ends. The germline V gene encodes CDR1 MNHEY and CDR2 SVGAGI. CDR3 protein: CASRSTFRNEKLFF. CDR3 DNA: TGTGCCAGCAGGTCGACTTTTCGCAATGAAAAACTGTTTTTT.